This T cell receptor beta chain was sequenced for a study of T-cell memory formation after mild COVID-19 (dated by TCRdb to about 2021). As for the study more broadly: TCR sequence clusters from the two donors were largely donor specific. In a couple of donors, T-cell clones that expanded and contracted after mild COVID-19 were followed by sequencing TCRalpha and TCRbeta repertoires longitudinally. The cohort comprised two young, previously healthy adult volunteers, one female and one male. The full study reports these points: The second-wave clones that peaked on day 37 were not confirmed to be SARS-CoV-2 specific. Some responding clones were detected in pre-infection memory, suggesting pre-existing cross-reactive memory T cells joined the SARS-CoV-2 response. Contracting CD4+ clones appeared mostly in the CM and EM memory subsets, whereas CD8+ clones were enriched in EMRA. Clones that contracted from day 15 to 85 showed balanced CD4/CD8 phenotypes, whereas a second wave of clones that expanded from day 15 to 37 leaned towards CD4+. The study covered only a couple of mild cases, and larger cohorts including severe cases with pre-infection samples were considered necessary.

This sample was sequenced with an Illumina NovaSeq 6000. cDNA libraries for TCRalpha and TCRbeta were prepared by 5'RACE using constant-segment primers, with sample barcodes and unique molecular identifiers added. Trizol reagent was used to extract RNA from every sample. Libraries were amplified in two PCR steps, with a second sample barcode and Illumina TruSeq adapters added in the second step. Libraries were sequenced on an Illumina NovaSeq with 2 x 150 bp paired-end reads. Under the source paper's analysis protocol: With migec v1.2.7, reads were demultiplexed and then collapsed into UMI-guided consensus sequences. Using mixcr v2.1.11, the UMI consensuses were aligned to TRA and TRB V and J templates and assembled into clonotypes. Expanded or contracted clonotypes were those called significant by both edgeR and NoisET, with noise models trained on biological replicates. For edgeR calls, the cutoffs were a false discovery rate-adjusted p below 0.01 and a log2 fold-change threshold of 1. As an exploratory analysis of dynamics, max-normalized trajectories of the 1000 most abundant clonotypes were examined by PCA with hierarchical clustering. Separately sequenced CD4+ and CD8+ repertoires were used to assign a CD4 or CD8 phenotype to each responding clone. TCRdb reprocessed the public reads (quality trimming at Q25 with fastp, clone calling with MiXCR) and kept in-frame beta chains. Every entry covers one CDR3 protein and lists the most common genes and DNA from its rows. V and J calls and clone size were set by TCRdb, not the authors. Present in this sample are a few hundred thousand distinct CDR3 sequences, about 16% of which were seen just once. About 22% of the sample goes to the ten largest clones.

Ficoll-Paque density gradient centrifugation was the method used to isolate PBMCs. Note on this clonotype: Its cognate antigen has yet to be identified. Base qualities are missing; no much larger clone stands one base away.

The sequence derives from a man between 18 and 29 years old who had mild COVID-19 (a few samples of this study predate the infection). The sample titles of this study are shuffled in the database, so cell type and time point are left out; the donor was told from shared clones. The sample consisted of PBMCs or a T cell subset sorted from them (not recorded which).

The CDR3 region has the sequence CASSQRSGGYQPQHF. The sequence in DNA is TGTGCCAGCAGCCAAAGGTCCGGGGGCTATCAGCCCCAGCATTTT. This chain is built from TRBV3-1 and TRBJ1-5; TRBD1 could be the D gene, as 6 bases match. Including cysteine and phenylalanine, the CDR3 has 15 amino acids. This entry keeps only the CDR3 DNA: 45 bases, framed from base 1. CDR1 and CDR2 are drawn from the germline V gene (reference sequence): LGHDT, YNNKEL. V is reduced by 2 bases and J by 5 bases, leaving a spacing of 13 bases between them.